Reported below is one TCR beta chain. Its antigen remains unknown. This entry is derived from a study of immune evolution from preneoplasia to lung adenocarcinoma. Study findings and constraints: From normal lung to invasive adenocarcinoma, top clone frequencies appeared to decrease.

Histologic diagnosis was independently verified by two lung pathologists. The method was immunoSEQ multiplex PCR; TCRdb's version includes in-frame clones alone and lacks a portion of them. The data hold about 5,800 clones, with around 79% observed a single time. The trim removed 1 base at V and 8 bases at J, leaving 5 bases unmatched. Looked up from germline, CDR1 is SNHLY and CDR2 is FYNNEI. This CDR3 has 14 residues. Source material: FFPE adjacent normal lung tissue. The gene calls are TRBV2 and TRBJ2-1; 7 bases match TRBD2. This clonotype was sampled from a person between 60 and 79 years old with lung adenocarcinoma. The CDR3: CASSEDLGGDEQFF. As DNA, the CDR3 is TGTGCCAGCAGTGAAGACCTGGGGGGGGATGAGCAGTTCTTC.